One and the same sample provided the 4 T cell receptor beta chains below, sequenced in a study of human T cells and chemical hapten exposure. Time point noted: pre-sensitization, week 0. Treatment: therapeutic diphenylcyclopropenone sensitization with weekly scalp DPC. In TCRdb, the RACE reads were re-called with MiXCR into one record per CDR3 protein. The sample shows tens of thousands of distinct CDR3 sequences, 8% to 10% of them seen only once. The sequenced sample was whole blood, obtained in connection with sensitization to the hapten diphenylcyclopropenone (DPC). The receptors were gathered from a woman between 35 and 50 years old with alopecia areata. Some clones in this sample may be carry-over from other donors' samples.

This clonotype was seen a few times. The chain joins TRBV30 to TRBJ2-2; possibly TRBD1 for D (6 bases). Germline loops: CDR1 GTSNPN, CDR2 SVGIG (reference sequence). V was trimmed by 7 bases and J by 0 bases, leaving 12 bases between them. CDR3 length: 14 residues. The CDR3 region has the DNA TGTGCCTCGCTGACAGGCGCGAACACCGGGGAGCTGTTTTTT. Protein sequence: CASLTGANTGELFF.

For the CDR3, the DNA is TGCGCCAGCAGCCCCGAGGGACAGGGCATTGAAAAACTGTTTTTT. Residues: CASSPEGQGIEKLFF. This chain connects TRBV4-3 to TRBJ1-4; 9 bases fit TRBD1. Per germline, CDR1 LGHNA and CDR2 YSLEER. With 4 bases clipped from V and 7 bases from J, the junction kept 7 bases outside the gene matches. The CDR3 has 15 residues.

This clonotype was counted a few times. The chain carries TRBV28 and TRBJ2-7; 7 nucleotides match TRBD1. Germline trimming cut 7 bases from V and 4 bases from J; bases unmatched to any gene: 13. Germline V gives CDR1 MDHEN, CDR2 SYDVKM. The CDR3 is 15 residues long. The CDR3 DNA is TGTGCCAGCACCAAAGGTGGACAGGCGATGTACGAGCAGTACTTC. Encoded protein: CASTKGGQAMYEQYF.

This clonotype was observed a single time. The CDR3 nucleotides read TGCAGTGCTGGGGACAGATATGAGCAGTTCTTC. Encoded protein: CSAGDRYEQFF. The chain joins TRBV20-1 to TRBJ2-1, with 7 bases identical to TRBD1. This CDR3 comprises 11 residues. CDR1 and CDR2 from the germline V gene are DFQATT and SNEGSKA (reference sequence). Trimming removed 5 bases from V and 8 bases from J; junction bases left unmatched: 3.